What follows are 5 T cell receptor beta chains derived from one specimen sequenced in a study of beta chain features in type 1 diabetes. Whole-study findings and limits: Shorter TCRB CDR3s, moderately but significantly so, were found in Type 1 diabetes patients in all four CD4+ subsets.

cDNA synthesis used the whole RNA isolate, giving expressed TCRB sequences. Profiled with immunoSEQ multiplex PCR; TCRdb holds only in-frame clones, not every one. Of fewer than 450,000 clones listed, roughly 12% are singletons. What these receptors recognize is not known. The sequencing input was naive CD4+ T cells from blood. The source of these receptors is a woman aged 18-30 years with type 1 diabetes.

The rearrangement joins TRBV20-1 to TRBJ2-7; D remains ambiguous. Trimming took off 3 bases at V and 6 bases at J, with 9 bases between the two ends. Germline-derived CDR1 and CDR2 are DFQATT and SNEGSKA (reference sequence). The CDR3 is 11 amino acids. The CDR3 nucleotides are TGCAGTGCTAGCCTACCTCGCGAGCAGTACTTC. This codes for CSASLPREQYF.

CDR3 loop: CASSIQGIQETQYF. CDR3 in DNA: TGTGCCAGCAGCATACAGGGGATCCAAGAGACCCAGTACTTC. The chain is built from TRBV7-6 and TRBJ2-5; 7 bases are a match to TRBD1. The CDR3 length is 14 residues. Germline trimming cut 5 bases from V and 1 base from J; bases unmatched to any gene: 4. The germline V gene has CDR1 SGHVS and CDR2 FNYEAQ.

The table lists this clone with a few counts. In DNA form, the CDR3 reads TGTGCCTGGAGTGTAGGGCAATGGGGCCCCTACGAGCAGTACTTC. Residues: CAWSVGQWGPYEQYF. The genes are TRBV30 and TRBJ2-7; perhaps TRBD1 as D (5 bases). V lost 0 bases to trimming and J lost 2 bases, with 14 bases between them. The CDR3 consists of 15 residues. Per germline, CDR1 GTSNPN and CDR2 SVGIG (reference sequence).

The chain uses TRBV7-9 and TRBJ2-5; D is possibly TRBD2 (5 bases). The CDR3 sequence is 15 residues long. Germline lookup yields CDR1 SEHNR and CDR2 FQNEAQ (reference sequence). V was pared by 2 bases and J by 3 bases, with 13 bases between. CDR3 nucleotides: TGTGCCAGCAGCTTAAGGCGGCTAGCAGAAGAGACCCAGTACTTC. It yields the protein CASSLRRLAEETQYF.

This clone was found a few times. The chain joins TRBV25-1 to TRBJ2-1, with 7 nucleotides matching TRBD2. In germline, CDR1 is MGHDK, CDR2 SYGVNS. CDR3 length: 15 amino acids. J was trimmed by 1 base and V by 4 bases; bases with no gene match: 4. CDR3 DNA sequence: TGTGCCAGCAGTGCTCCGGGGGGTTCCTACAATGAGCAGTTCTTC. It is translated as CASSAPGGSYNEQFF.